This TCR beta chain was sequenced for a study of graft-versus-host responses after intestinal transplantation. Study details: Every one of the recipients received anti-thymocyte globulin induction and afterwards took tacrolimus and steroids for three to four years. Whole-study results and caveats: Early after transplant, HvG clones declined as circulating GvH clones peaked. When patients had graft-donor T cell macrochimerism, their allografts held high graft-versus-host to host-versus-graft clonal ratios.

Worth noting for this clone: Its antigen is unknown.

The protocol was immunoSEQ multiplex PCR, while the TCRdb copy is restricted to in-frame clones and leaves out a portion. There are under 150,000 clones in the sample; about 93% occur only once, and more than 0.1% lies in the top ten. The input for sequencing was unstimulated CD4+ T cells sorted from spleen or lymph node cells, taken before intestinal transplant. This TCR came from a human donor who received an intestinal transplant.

The CDR3 DNA reads TGTGCCAGCAGCAGAAACCGGGACAGGGTCAACGAGCAGTACTTC. Amino acids: CASSRNRDRVNEQYF. This sequence joins TRBV6-1 and TRBJ2-7; 9 bases are a match to TRBD1. The CDR3 spans 15 residues. Germline assignment: CDR1 MNHNS and CDR2 SASEGT. V shed 6 bases, J shed 5 bases, and the junction held 11 bases outside the gene matches.